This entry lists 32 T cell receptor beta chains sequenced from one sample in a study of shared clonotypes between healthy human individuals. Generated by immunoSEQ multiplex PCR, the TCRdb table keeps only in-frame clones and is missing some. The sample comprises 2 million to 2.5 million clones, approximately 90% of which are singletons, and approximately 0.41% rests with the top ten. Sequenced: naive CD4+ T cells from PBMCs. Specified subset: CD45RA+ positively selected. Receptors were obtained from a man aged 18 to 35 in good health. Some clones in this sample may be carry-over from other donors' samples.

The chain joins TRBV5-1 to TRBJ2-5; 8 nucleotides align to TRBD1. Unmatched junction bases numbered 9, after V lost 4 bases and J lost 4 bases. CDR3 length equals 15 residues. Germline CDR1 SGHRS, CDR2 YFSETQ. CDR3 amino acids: CASSLNGQGGETQYF. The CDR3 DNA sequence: TGCGCCAGCAGCCTCAATGGACAGGGAGGAGAGACCCAGTACTTC.

The CDR3 DNA follows: TGTGCCAGCAGTTTATCAATGACAGGGAACACAGATACGCAGTATTTT. Translating gives CASSLSMTGNTDTQYF. The chain uses TRBV27 and TRBJ2-3; 7 bases agree with TRBD1. V was pared by 0 bases and J by 2 bases, with 5 bases of the junction left unmatched. Germline CDR1 is MNHEY and CDR2 is SMNVEV (reference sequence). The CDR3 length is 16 residues.

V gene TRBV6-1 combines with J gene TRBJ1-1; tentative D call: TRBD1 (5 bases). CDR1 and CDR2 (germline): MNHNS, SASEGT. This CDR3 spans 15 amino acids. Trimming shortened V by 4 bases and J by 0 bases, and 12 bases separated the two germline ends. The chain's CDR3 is CASSVFKGMNTEAFF. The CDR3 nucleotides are TGTGCCAGCAGTGTTTTTAAGGGGATGAACACTGAAGCTTTCTTT.

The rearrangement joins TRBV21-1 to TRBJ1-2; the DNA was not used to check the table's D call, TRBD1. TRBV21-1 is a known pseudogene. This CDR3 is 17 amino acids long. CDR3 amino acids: CASSKRGRQGTALGYTF. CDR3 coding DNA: TGTGCCAGCAGCAAAAGGGGGCGTCAGGGGACGGCCCTTGGCTACACCTTC.

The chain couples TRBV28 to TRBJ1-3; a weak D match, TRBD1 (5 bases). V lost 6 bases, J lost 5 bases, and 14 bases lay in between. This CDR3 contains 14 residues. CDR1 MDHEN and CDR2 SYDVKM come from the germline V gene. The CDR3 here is CASRDNGLRNTIYF. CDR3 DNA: TGTGCCAGCAGGGACAACGGATTGAGAAACACCATATATTTT.

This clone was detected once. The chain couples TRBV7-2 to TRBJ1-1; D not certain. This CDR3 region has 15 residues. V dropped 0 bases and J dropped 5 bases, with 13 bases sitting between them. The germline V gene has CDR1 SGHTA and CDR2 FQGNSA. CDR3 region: CASSLAYRGRTEAFF. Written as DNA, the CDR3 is TGTGCCAGCAGCTTAGCGTACCGAGGGAGAACTGAAGCTTTCTTT.

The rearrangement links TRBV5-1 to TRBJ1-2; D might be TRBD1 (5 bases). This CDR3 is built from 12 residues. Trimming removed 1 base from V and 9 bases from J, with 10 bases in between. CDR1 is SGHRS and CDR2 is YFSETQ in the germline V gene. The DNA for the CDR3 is TGCGCCAGCAGCTTGACAGGAGAGCGCTACACCTTC. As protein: CASSLTGERYTF.

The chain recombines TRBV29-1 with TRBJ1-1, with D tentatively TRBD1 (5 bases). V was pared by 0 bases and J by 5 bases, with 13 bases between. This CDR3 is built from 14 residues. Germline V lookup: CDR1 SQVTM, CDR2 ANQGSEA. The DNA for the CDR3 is TGCAGCGTTGAAGACAGGGCAGGGCCAACTGAAGCTTTCTTT. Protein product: CSVEDRAGPTEAFF.

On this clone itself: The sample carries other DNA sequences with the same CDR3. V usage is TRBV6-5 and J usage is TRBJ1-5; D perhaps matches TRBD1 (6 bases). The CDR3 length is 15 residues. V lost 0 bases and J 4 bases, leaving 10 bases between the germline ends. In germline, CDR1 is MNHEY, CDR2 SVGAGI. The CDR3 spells CASSYSGRGNQPQHF. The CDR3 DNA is TGTGCCAGCAGTTACTCCGGTAGGGGGAATCAGCCCCAGCATTTT.

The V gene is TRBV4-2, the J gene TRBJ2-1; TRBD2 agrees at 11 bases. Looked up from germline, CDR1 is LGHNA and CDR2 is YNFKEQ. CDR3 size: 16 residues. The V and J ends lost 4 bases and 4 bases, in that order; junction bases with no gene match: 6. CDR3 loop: CASSPSGTSGYNEQFF. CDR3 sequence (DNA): TGTGCCAGCAGCCCTAGCGGGACTAGCGGTTACAATGAGCAGTTCTTC.

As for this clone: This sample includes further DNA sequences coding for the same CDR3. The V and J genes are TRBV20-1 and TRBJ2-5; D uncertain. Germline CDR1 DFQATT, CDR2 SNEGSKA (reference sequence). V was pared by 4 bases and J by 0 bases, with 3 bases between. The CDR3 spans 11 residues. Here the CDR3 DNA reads TGCAGTGCTACACACCAAGAGACCCAGTACTTC. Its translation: CSATHQETQYF.

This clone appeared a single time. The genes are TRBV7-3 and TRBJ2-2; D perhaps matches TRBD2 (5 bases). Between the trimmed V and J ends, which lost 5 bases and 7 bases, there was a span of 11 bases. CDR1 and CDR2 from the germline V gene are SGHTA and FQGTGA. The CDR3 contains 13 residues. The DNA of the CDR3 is TGTGCCAGCAGCCAGCGGTGGGGCGGGGAGCTGTTTTTT. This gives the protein CASSQRWGGELFF. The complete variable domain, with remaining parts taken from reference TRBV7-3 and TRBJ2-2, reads GAGVSQTPSNKVTEKGKYVELRCDPISGHTALYWYRQSLGQGPEFLIYFQGTGAADDSGLPNDRFFAVRPEGSVSTLKIQRTERGDSAVYLCASSQRWGGELFFGEGSRLTVL.

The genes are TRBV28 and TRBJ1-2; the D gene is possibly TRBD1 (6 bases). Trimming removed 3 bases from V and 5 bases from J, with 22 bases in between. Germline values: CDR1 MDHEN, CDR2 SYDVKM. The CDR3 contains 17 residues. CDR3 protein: CASSFLGQSHLGYGYTF. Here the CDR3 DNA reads TGTGCCAGCAGTTTCCTAGGACAGAGCCACCTCGGGTATGGCTACACCTTC.

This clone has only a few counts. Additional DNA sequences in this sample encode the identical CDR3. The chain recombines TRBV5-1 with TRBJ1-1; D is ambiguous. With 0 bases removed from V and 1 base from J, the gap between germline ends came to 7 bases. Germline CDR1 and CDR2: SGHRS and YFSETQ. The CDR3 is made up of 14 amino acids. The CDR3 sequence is CASSLDRGNTEAFF. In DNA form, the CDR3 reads TGCGCCAGCAGCTTGGACCGAGGGAACACTGAAGCTTTCTTT.

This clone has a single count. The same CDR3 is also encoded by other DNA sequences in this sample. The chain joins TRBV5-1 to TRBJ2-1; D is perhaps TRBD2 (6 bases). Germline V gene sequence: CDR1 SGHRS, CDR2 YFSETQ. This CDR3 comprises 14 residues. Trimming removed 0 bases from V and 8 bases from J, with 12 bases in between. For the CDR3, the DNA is TGCGCCAGCAGCTTGGGCGGAGGGAAGGATGAGCAGTTCTTC. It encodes CASSLGGGKDEQFF.

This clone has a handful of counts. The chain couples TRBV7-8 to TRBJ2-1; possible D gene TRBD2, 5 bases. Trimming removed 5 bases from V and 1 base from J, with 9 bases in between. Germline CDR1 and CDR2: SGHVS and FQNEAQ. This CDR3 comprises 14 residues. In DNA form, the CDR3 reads TGTGCCAGCAGCCCGGACTTATCCTACAATGAGCAGTTCTTC. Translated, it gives CASSPDLSYNEQFF.

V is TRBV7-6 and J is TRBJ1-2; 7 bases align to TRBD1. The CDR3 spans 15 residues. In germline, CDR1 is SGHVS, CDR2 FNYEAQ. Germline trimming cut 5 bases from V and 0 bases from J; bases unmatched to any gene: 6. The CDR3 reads CASSPLTGPNYGYTF. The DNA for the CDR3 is TGTGCCAGCAGCCCATTGACAGGGCCTAACTATGGCTACACCTTC.

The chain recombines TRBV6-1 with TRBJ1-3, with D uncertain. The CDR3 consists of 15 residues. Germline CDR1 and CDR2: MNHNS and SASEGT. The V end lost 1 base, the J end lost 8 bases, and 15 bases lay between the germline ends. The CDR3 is CASSEVLVRVDTIYF. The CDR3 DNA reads TGTGCCAGCAGTGAAGTTCTTGTACGGGTGGACACCATATATTTT.

CDR3 sequence (DNA): TGCAGTGCCGTCCCGGGTCGGGCCCAGCATTTT. Its protein is CSAVPGRAQHF. The chain carries TRBV20-1 and TRBJ1-5; D call uncertain. Trimming pared 6 bases from V and 11 bases from J, leaving 14 bases between. Germline V lookup: CDR1 DFQATT, CDR2 SNEGSKA (reference sequence). This CDR3 has 11 amino acids.

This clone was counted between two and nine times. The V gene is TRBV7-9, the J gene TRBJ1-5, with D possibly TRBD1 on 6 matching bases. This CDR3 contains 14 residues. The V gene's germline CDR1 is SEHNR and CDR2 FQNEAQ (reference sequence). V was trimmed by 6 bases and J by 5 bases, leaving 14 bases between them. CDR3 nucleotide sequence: TGTGCCAGCAGTTCTACAGGGCCCCATCAGCCCCAGCATTTT. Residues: CASSSTGPHQPQHF.

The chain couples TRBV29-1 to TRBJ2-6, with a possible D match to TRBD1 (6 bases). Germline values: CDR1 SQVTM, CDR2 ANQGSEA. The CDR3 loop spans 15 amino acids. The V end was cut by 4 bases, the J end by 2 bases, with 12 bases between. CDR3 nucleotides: TGCAGCGTTGCCCGGGCAGGGGCTGGGGCCAACGTCCTGACTTTC. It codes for CSVARAGAGANVLTF.

The CDR3 nucleotides read TGTGCCAGCATCGGACAGGGAGGCGGCTACACCTTC. Its translation is CASIGQGGGYTF. This sequence joins TRBV2 and TRBJ1-2, with 8 bases that match TRBD1. The CDR3 runs to 12 residues. The V gene end was trimmed by 7 bases and the J gene end by 8 bases; junction bases not matched to a gene: 6. The V gene's germline CDR1 is SNHLY and CDR2 FYNNEI.

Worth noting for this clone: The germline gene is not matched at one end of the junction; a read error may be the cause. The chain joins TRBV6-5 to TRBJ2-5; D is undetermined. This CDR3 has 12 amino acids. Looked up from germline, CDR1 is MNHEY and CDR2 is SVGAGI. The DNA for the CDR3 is TGTGCCAGCAGCTACTACGGTGAGACCCAGTACTTC. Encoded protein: CASSYYGETQYF.

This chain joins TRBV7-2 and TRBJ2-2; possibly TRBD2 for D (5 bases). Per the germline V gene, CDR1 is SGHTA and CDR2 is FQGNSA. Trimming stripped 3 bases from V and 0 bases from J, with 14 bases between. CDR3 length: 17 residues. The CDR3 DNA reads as TGTGCCAGCAGCTTGCTGGGCACGGGGACGAACACCGGGGAGCTGTTTTTT. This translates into CASSLLGTGTNTGELFF.

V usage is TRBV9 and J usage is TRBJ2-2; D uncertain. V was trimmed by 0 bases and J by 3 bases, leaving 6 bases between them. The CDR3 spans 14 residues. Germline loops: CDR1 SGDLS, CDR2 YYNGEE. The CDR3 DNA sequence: TGTGCCAGCAGCGTAGGCTCACACACCGGGGAGCTGTTTTTT. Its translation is CASSVGSHTGELFF.

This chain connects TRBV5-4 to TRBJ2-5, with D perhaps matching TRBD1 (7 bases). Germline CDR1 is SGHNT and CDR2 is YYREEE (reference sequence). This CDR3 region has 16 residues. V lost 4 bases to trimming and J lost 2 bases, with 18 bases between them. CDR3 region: CASSPGQAGIQETQYF. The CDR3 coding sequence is TGTGCCAGCAGCCCTGGACAGGCGGGAATACAAGAGACCCAGTACTTC.

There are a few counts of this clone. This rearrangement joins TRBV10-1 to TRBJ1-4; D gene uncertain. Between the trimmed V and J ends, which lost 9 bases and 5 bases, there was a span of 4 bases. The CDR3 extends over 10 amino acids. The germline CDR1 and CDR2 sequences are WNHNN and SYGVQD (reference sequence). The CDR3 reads CARENEKLFF. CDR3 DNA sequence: TGCGCCAGAGAAAATGAAAAACTGTTTTTT.

The CDR3 coding sequence is TGCGCCAGCAGCTTGGCTGCCGGGGGGGCCAACGTCCTGACTTTC. Translation gives CASSLAAGGANVLTF. The J gene is TRBJ2-6, the V gene TRBV5-1; D is unresolved. The V gene's germline CDR1 is SGHRS and CDR2 YFSETQ. The CDR3 has 15 residues. V was pared by 0 bases and J by 4 bases, with 8 bases between.

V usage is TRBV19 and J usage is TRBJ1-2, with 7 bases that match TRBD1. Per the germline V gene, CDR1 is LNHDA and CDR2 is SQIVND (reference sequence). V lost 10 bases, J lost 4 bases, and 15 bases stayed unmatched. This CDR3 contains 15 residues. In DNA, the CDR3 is TGTGCCACGTTCCCCGAGGGGGCTGTAGGCTATGGCTACACCTTC. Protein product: CATFPEGAVGYGYTF.

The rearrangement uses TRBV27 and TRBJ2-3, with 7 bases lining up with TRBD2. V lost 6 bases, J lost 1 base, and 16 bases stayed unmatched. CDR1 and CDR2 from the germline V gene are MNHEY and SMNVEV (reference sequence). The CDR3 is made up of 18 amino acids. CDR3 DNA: TGTGCCAGCAGACGTACACCCCCCTCGGGAGGTGGCACAGATACGCAGTATTTT. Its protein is CASRRTPPSGGGTDTQYF.

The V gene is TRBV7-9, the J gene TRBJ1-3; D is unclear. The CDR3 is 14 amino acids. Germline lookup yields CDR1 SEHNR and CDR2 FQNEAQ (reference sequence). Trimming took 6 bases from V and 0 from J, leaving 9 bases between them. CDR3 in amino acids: CASRNVISGNTIYF. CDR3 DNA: TGTGCCAGCAGGAACGTGATCTCTGGAAACACCATATATTTT.

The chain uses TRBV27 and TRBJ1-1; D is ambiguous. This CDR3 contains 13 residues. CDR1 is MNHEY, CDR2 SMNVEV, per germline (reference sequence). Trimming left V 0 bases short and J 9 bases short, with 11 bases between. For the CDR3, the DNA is TGTGCCAGCAGTTTATCGAAAGCAACCAAAGCTTTCTTT. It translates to CASSLSKATKAFF.